These 7 T cell receptor beta chains came from one sample sequenced in a study of cytomegalovirus exposure and HLA in healthy donors. PCR employed 60 Vbeta and 13 Jbeta primers. Sequencing was performed with immunoSEQ multiplex PCR; in TCRdb, only in-frame clones are kept and a portion is missing. Altogether 100,000 or so clones are present, over 9.5% being singletons, with the ten largest covering about a sixth. Material for sequencing was PBMCs. These receptor sequences come from a man aged 35 to 55 in good health and CMV-seropositive.

This chain uses TRBV6-1 with TRBJ1-5, with TRBD1 matching 7 bases. V was clipped by 3 bases and J by 5 bases; unmatched bases: 7. Germline loops: CDR1 MNHNS, CDR2 SASEGT. The CDR3 extends over 15 amino acids. The CDR3 loop is CASSDRQGGDQPQHF. The CDR3 region has the DNA TGTGCCAGCAGTGACCGACAGGGAGGTGATCAGCCCCAGCATTTT.

V and J are TRBV27 and TRBJ1-1; TRBD1 matches at 10 bases. This CDR3 spans 14 amino acids. After removal of 5 bases from V and 6 bases from J, the junction contained 6 bases not matched to a gene. Germline V gene data show CDR1 as MNHEY and CDR2 as SMNVEV (reference sequence). The CDR3 nucleotides read TGTGCCAGCAGTCACCGGGACAGGGGTCCTGAAGCTTTCTTT. Its protein product is CASSHRDRGPEAFF.

This clone was counted only a few times. The chain joins TRBV10-3 to TRBJ2-3; unclear D gene. V shed 0 bases and J shed 1 base, with 11 bases lying between them. The CDR3 sequence is 16 residues long. Germline V gene sequence: CDR1 ENHRY, CDR2 SYGVKD. The CDR3 protein is CAISESGKAGTDTQYF. The CDR3 DNA sequence: TGTGCCATCAGTGAGTCTGGTAAAGCTGGCACAGATACGCAGTATTTT.

This clone was picked up a small number of times. The chain combines TRBV4-1 with TRBJ1-4; 7 bases fit TRBD1. Germline loops: CDR1 MGHRA, CDR2 YSYEKL. J lost 8 bases, V lost 2 bases, and 8 bases had no gene match. The CDR3 is 15 residues long. The CDR3 DNA is TGCGCCAGCAGCCAACAGACAGGGCTTGCGGAAAAACTGTTTTTT. Encoded protein: CASSQQTGLAEKLFF.

The chain combines TRBV15 with TRBJ2-3; tentatively, D is TRBD2 (5 bases). Per germline, CDR1 LNHNV and CDR2 YYDKDF (reference sequence). V was trimmed by 2 bases and J by 0 bases, leaving 6 bases between them. The CDR3 spans 14 residues. In DNA form, the CDR3 reads TGTGCCACCAGCAGACGCGGGAGCACAGATACGCAGTATTTT. Protein product: CATSRRGSTDTQYF.

The chain combines TRBV19 with TRBJ2-7; D perhaps matches TRBD1 (6 bases). The V and J ends lost 3 bases and 1 base respectively, with 10 bases between them. CDR1 is LNHDA, CDR2 SQIVND, per germline (reference sequence). The CDR3 has 14 amino acids. CDR3 sequence: CASSMRRGSYEQYF. Here the CDR3 DNA reads TGTGCCAGTAGTATGCGCAGGGGATCCTACGAGCAGTACTTC.

This clone was counted only a few times. This sequence joins TRBV1 and TRBJ2-2; TRBD2, the table's D call, lacks a check against the DNA. TRBV1 is designated a pseudogene. The CDR3 runs to 18 residues. Here the CDR3 reads CTSSQDCWLAGVTGELFF. The CDR3 DNA sequence: TGCACCAGCAGCCAAGATTGCTGGCTAGCGGGAGTGACCGGGGAGCTGTTTTTT.